Shown below are 32 T cell receptor beta chains from a single sample sequenced in a study of shared clonotypes between healthy human individuals. Profiled with immunoSEQ multiplex PCR; TCRdb holds only in-frame clones, not every one. Here the sample spans about 520,000 clones, approximately 81% being singletons. The sequenced sample consisted of PBMCs. The origin of the receptors is a woman in her forties in good health. Some clones in this sample may be carry-over from other donors' samples.

This sequence joins TRBV29-1 and TRBJ2-7, with 10 bases fitting TRBD2. Unmatched junction bases numbered 3, after V lost 0 bases and J lost 4 bases. The CDR3 extends over 14 amino acids. The germline V gene has CDR1 SQVTM and CDR2 ANQGSEA. The CDR3 loop is CSVEDSSGRYEQYF. Written as DNA, the CDR3 is TGCAGCGTTGAAGATTCTAGCGGGAGATACGAGCAGTACTTC.

The chain uses TRBV6-5 and TRBJ2-7; no reliable D call. Trimming took off 3 bases at V and 7 bases at J, with 19 bases between the two ends. The CDR3 covers 15 residues. Germline V gives CDR1 MNHEY, CDR2 SVGAGI. CDR3 nucleotide sequence: TGTGCCAGCAGTTATAGCTTTAGTTACTTAGGGGAGCAGTACTTC. Its protein is CASSYSFSYLGEQYF.

The sample holds many counts of this clone. Other DNA sequences from this sample encode an identical CDR3 as well. The chain has TRBV5-6 and TRBJ2-2; no definite D call. The CDR3 is made up of 16 amino acids. V lost 4 bases and J lost 0, with 13 bases in between. Germline CDR1 reads SGHDT; CDR2 reads YYEEEE. CDR3 sequence reads: CASSPDGPANTGELFF. The CDR3 DNA reads TGTGCCAGCAGCCCGGACGGACCCGCGAACACCGGGGAGCTGTTTTTT.

The rearrangement joins TRBV2 to TRBJ2-1, with D uncertain. CDR1 and CDR2 from the germline V gene are SNHLY and FYNNEI. The CDR3 spans 14 residues. Trimming stripped 6 bases from V and 0 bases from J, with 9 bases between. Here the CDR3 reads CASRFPSSYNEQFF. In DNA, the CDR3 is TGTGCCAGCAGATTTCCTAGCTCCTACAATGAGCAGTTCTTC.

This clone was counted a single time. The gene calls are TRBV10-3 and TRBJ2-3, with 16 bases fitting TRBD2. Germline V lookup: CDR1 ENHRY, CDR2 SYGVKD. V was pared by 3 bases and J by 8 bases, with 5 bases of the junction left unmatched. This CDR3 region has 16 residues. CDR3 loop: CAISEPGLAGGPTQYF. The CDR3 DNA sequence: TGTGCCATCAGTGAACCGGGACTAGCGGGAGGGCCTACGCAGTATTTT.

The rearrangement links TRBV5-1 to TRBJ2-3; 7 bases are a match to TRBD2. The CDR3 is made up of 16 amino acids. Germline V gene data show CDR1 as SGHRS and CDR2 as YFSETQ. V was clipped by 0 bases and J by 5 bases; unmatched bases: 9. This CDR3 reads CASSLVGGGPIDTQYF. CDR3 sequence (DNA): TGCGCCAGCAGCTTGGTCGGGGGAGGGCCGATAGATACGCAGTATTTT.

This sequence joins TRBV9 and TRBJ1-2; possible D gene TRBD1, 5 bases. Trimming removed 3 bases at V and 11 bases at J, with 14 bases between. This CDR3 has 12 amino acids. Germline V gene lookup returns CDR1 SGDLS and CDR2 YYNGEE. For the CDR3, the DNA is TGTGCCAGCAGCGCCCCCGACAGACCATACACCTTC. Protein: CASSAPDRPYTF.

The chain employs TRBV19 and TRBJ2-1, with 11 bases fitting TRBD2. The V and J ends lost 5 bases and 2 bases, in that order; junction bases with no gene match: 11. Germline V gene sequence: CDR1 LNHDA, CDR2 SQIVND (reference sequence). This CDR3 is 18 amino acids long. CDR3: CASSPWTSGLLTYNEQFF. The CDR3, as DNA: TGTGCCAGTAGTCCCTGGACTAGCGGGCTCCTAACCTACAATGAGCAGTTCTTC.

This rearrangement joins TRBV29-1 to TRBJ2-3, with D hard to call. CDR1 is SQVTM and CDR2 is ANQGSEA in the germline V gene. This CDR3 spans 14 amino acids. With 4 bases removed from V and 0 bases from J, the gap between germline ends came to 11 bases. This CDR3 is CSVALGISTDTQYF. CDR3 DNA: TGCAGCGTTGCCCTAGGGATTAGCACAGATACGCAGTATTTT.

The gene calls are TRBV7-3 and TRBJ2-3; perhaps TRBD2 as D (6 bases). The CDR3 extends over 14 amino acids. The V gene's germline CDR1 is SGHTA and CDR2 FQGTGA. V was clipped by 4 bases and J by 0 bases, with 8 bases between them. Here the CDR3 reads CASSSGVSTDTQYF. The CDR3 bases are TGTGCCAGCAGCTCGGGAGTCAGCACAGATACGCAGTATTTT.

The rearrangement uses TRBV29-1 and TRBJ2-7; 12 bases align to TRBD2. Trimming at V came to 5 bases and at J to 3 bases, leaving 8 bases not matched to a gene. The germline V gene has CDR1 SQVTM and CDR2 ANQGSEA. The CDR3 extends over 15 amino acids. The CDR3 here is CSVREGTSGYYEQYF. The CDR3 DNA is TGCAGCGTTCGGGAAGGGACTAGCGGGTACTACGAGCAGTACTTC.

The J gene is TRBJ1-3, the V gene TRBV7-2; D remains unclear. In germline, CDR1 is SGHTA, CDR2 FQGNSA. The ends were cut back, 5 bases at V and 2 bases at J, with 13 bases in the middle. The CDR3 contains 15 residues. In DNA form, the CDR3 reads TGTGCCAGCAGCACTCCCACTGGAGCTGGAAACACCATATATTTT. Translation: CASSTPTGAGNTIYF.

The chain is built from TRBV7-2 and TRBJ2-7; D gene uncertain. CDR1 is SGHTA, CDR2 FQGNSA, per germline. V lost 5 bases and J lost 3, with 17 bases in between. This CDR3 region has 15 residues. CDR3 protein: CASSAPELANYEQYF. The CDR3 nucleotides read TGTGCCAGCAGCGCCCCGGAGCTGGCTAACTACGAGCAGTACTTC.

This sequence joins TRBV5-1 and TRBJ1-2; D gene uncertain. Germline CDR1 is SGHRS and CDR2 is YFSETQ. The V and J ends lost 0 bases and 8 bases respectively, with 11 bases between them. This CDR3 has 13 residues. The DNA of the CDR3 is TGCGCCAGCAGCTTGGAAGGACGAGGCGGCTACACCTTC. Translated, it gives CASSLEGRGGYTF.

V gene TRBV6-5 combines with J gene TRBJ2-7; 7 bases match TRBD2. The V and J ends lost 7 bases and 3 bases, in that order; junction bases with no gene match: 12. In germline, CDR1 is MNHEY, CDR2 SVGAGI. The CDR3 is 15 residues long. As DNA, the CDR3 is TGTGCCAGCAAGGGAGGGCTAGCATCGGGCTACGAGCAGTACTTC. Its translation: CASKGGLASGYEQYF.

This clone was seen at least ten times. The chain is built from TRBV6-1 and TRBJ2-5; D remains unclear. The assigned J gene may be wrong: the sequence end matches TRBJ2-7 better. The CDR3 runs to 12 residues. The germline V gene has CDR1 MNHNS and CDR2 SASEGT. DNA for the CDR3: TGTGCCAGCAGTGATTTGCCCTACGAGCAGTACTTC. This codes for CASSDLPYEQYF.

Of note for this clone: With a far larger clone one base away, a read error is the likely cause. The chain joins TRBV28 to TRBJ1-1, with a possible D match to TRBD1 (6 bases). Germline CDR1 is MDHEN and CDR2 is SYDVKM. Trimming cost V 6 bases and J 0 bases, with 17 bases left between them. The CDR3 contains 16 residues. This CDR3 is CASRIDGGLLNTEAFF. CDR3 nucleotide sequence: TGTGCCAGCAGAATCGACGGGGGGCTATTGAACACTGAAGCTTTCTTT.

This clone was observed at least ten times. At the DNA level, this CDR3 is encoded by other sequences in the same sample as well. CDR3: CASSYPSGGVQETQYF. CDR3 DNA: TGTGCCAGCAGCTACCCGTCTGGGGGCGTCCAAGAGACCCAGTACTTC. The chain has TRBV11-1 and TRBJ2-5, with TRBD1 as a possible D gene (6 bases). Germline CDR1 and CDR2: SGHAT and FQDESV (reference sequence). The CDR3 extends over 16 amino acids. Trimming removed 4 bases from V and 1 base from J, with 16 bases in between.

This chain links TRBV7-6 with TRBJ2-7; tentative D call: TRBD2 (5 bases). Trimming pared 4 bases from V and 4 bases from J, leaving 8 bases between. Germline V lookup: CDR1 SGHVS, CDR2 FNYEAQ. This CDR3 has 12 residues. The CDR3 DNA sequence: TGTGCCAGCAGCTCCGTAGCGTACGAGCAGTACTTC. This codes for CASSSVAYEQYF.

The J gene is TRBJ2-7, the V gene TRBV14; weak D call: TRBD1 (5 bases). The CDR3 runs to 14 residues. Looked up from germline, CDR1 is SGHDN and CDR2 is FVKESK. With 6 bases removed from V and 2 bases from J, the gap between germline ends came to 14 bases. The CDR3 loop is CASRPSGLPYEQYF. The DNA for the CDR3 is TGTGCCAGCAGACCGTCAGGGCTTCCCTACGAGCAGTACTTC. Full variable domain (rest looked up from reference TRBV14 and TRBJ2-7): EAGVTQFPSHSVIEKGQTVTLRCDPISGHDNLYWYRRVMGKEIKFLLHFVKESKQDESGMPNNRFLAERTGGTYSTLKVQPAELEDSGVYFCASRPSGLPYEQYFGPGTRLTVT.

The rearrangement uses TRBV15 and TRBJ1-2; D is ambiguous. Germline-derived CDR1 and CDR2 are LNHNV and YYDKDF (reference sequence). The CDR3 covers 15 residues. V lost 0 bases and J 4 bases, leaving 12 bases between the germline ends. The CDR3 sequence: CATSREGNKPYGYTF. The CDR3 DNA follows: TGTGCCACCAGCAGAGAGGGCAACAAGCCCTATGGCTACACCTTC.

This clone was counted at least ten times. V and J are TRBV19 and TRBJ2-1, with a possible D match to TRBD1 (5 bases). The CDR3 contains 16 residues. Trimming pared 5 bases from V and 9 bases from J, leaving 23 bases between. Germline V CDR1 and CDR2: LNHDA, SQIVND (reference sequence). CDR3 coding DNA: TGTGCCAGTAGTCCCGGACATACCCTCTACAACTTTGAGCAGTTCTTC. Translated, it gives CASSPGHTLYNFEQFF.

This clone was observed a handful of times. V and J are TRBV19 and TRBJ1-1; D unclear. Germline CDR1 and CDR2: LNHDA and SQIVND (reference sequence). The V end lost 5 bases, the J end lost 0 bases, and 13 bases lay between the germline ends. The CDR3 runs 15 residues. CDR3 sequence: CASSSGRAVNTEAFF. CDR3 nucleotides: TGTGCCAGTAGTTCCGGAAGGGCGGTGAACACTGAAGCTTTCTTT.

The chain uses TRBV7-9 and TRBJ1-2; D gene ambiguous. The CDR3 is 14 amino acids. The V and J ends lost 2 bases and 3 bases respectively, with 10 bases between them. Germline lookup yields CDR1 SEHNR and CDR2 FQNEAQ (reference sequence). The CDR3 here is CASSLSGWDYGYTF. DNA of the CDR3: TGTGCCAGCAGCTTAAGCGGGTGGGACTATGGCTACACCTTC.

V and J are TRBV7-2 and TRBJ1-5; tentatively, D is TRBD1 (6 bases). This CDR3 contains 12 residues. With 0 bases removed from V and 12 bases from J, the gap between germline ends came to 9 bases. Looked up from germline, CDR1 is SGHTA and CDR2 is FQGNSA. CDR3 sequence reads: CASSLASGVQHF. In DNA, the CDR3 is TGTGCCAGCAGCTTAGCGTCAGGGGTCCAGCATTTT.

The chain has TRBV7-8 and TRBJ1-2; a weak D match, TRBD1 (6 bases). The CDR3 is made up of 15 amino acids. The V end lost 2 bases, the J end lost 5 bases, and 15 bases lay between the germline ends. Germline lookup yields CDR1 SGHVS and CDR2 FQNEAQ. The CDR3 DNA sequence: TGTGCCAGCAGCTTAAGTGGGGGCCCGGGGTATGGCTACACCTTC. Its protein product is CASSLSGGPGYGYTF.

The count of this clone is one. The chain employs TRBV30 and TRBJ2-3; D assignment may be TRBD1 or TRBD2 (5 bases each). Trimming stripped 1 base from V and 6 bases from J, with 5 bases between. This CDR3 contains 11 residues. CDR1 is GTSNPN and CDR2 is SVGIG in the germline V gene (reference sequence). The CDR3 loop is CAWSGGDTQYF. CDR3 in DNA: TGTGCCTGGAGTGGGGGGGATACGCAGTATTTT.

The chain joins TRBV28 to TRBJ2-3; a possible D gene is TRBD1 (5 bases). CDR3 length: 12 residues. V lost 7 bases to trimming and J lost 4 bases, with 9 bases between them. The germline V gene encodes CDR1 MDHEN and CDR2 SYDVKM. CDR3 loop: CASTGPADTQYF. The CDR3 nucleotides read TGTGCCAGCACAGGGCCCGCAGATACGCAGTATTTT.

J is TRBJ1-5 and V is TRBV2; no reliable D call. The length of the CDR3 is 15 residues. Trimming shortened V by 6 bases and J by 0 bases, and 12 bases separated the two germline ends. Germline V gene sequence: CDR1 SNHLY, CDR2 FYNNEI. The CDR3 region is CASRGSGYSNQPQHF. The CDR3 region has the DNA TGTGCCAGCAGAGGATCGGGCTATAGCAATCAGCCCCAGCATTTT. Using reference TRBV2 and TRBJ1-5 for the parts outside the CDR3, the full variable domain is EPEVTQTPSHQVTQMGQEVILRCVPISNHLYFYWYRQILGQKVEFLVSFYNNEISEKSEIFDDQFSVERPDGSNFTLKIRSTKLEDSAMYFCASRGSGYSNQPQHFGDGTRLSIL.

Turning to this clone: This clone may be a read error of a much larger clone one base away. The gene calls are TRBV18 and TRBJ2-7; D is possibly TRBD2 (6 bases). CDR1 and CDR2 (germline): KGHSH, LQKENI. This CDR3 region has 17 residues. V lost 1 base and J 2 bases, leaving 18 bases between the germline ends. CDR3 DNA sequence: TGTGCCAGCTCACCACGACGAGGCGCGGGGTTAGCCTACGAGCAGTACTTC. This translates into CASSPRRGAGLAYEQYF.

About this clone: A far larger clone is just one base off, so this is likely a read error. The same CDR3 arises from other DNA sequences in this sample as well. The chain uses TRBV7-9 and TRBJ2-3, with 7 positions matching TRBD1. The CDR3 has 18 amino acids. CDR1 SEHNR and CDR2 FQNEAQ come from the germline V gene (reference sequence). CDR3 bases: TGTGCCAGCCGACTTAGGCCCGGGGACAGTCCTAGCACGGATACGCAGTATTTT. Amino acids: CASRLRPGDSPSTDTQYF. The whole variable domain, filled in from reference TRBV7-9 and TRBJ2-3, reads DTGVSQNPRHKITKRGQNVTFRCDPISEHNRLYWYRQTLGQGPEFLTYFQNEAQLEKSRLLSDRFSAERPKGSFSTLEIQRTEQGDSAMYLCASRLRPGDSPSTDTQYFGPGTRLTVL.

This clone was observed a few times. The rearrangement uses TRBV4-3 and TRBJ2-3, with D maybe TRBD2 (6 bases). Trimming stripped 4 bases from V and 4 bases from J, with 18 bases between. CDR1 and CDR2 from the germline V gene are LGHNA and YSLEER. CDR3 length: 16 residues. The CDR3 DNA reads TGCGCCAGCAGCCCATCGATCGGGAGTGGGGCAGATACGCAGTATTTT. Translated: CASSPSIGSGADTQYF.